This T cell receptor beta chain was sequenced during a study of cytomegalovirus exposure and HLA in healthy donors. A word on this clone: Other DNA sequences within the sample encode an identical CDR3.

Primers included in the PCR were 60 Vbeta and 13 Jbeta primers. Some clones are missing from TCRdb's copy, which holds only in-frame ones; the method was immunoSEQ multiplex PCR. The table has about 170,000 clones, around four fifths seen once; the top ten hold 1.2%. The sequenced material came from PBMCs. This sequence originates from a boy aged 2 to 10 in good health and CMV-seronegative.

The CDR3 sequence: CASSYSRGGSYNEQFF. The CDR3 DNA reads TGTGCCAGCAGTTACTCCAGGGGAGGGTCCTACAATGAGCAGTTCTTC. This chain connects TRBV6-5 to TRBJ2-1; TRBD2 is a possible D gene (7 bases). Trimming removed 0 bases from V and 1 base from J, with 10 bases in between. CDR1 and CDR2 from the germline V gene are MNHEY and SVGAGI. The CDR3 is 16 amino acids.